Shown below are 29 T cell receptor beta chains from a single sample sequenced in a study of T cell changes during pregnancy in multiple sclerosis. The method was immunoSEQ multiplex PCR; TCRdb's version includes in-frame clones alone and lacks a portion of them. The sample includes around 63,000 clones, roughly 91% seen only once; the top ten take under 2.5%. Source: peripheral blood, taken in the third trimester of pregnancy. The origin of the receptors is a female donor in good health, enrolled as a control in a pregnancy study.

In its sample, this clone was seen once. Relative to the germline gene, one junction end is altered; a read error may explain this. The chain recombines TRBV7-7 with TRBJ1-4, with unresolved D. Germline V lookup: CDR1 SSHAT, CDR2 FNYEAQ (reference sequence). The CDR3 length is 20 residues. In nucleotides, the CDR3 is TGTGCTAGCAGCTTAGATTGTCTGCCCCCATCACACACAACTAATGAAAAACTGTTTTTT. Translation: CASSLDCLPPSHTTNEKLFF.

This rearrangement joins TRBV21-1 to TRBJ1-1; whether TRBD1, the table's D call, matches the DNA was not checked. TRBV21-1 is assigned pseudogene status. The CDR3 is made up of 13 amino acids. CDR3 bases: TGTGCCAGCAGCAAAGTAGGGGGAACTGAAGCTTTCTTT. Its protein is CASSKVGGTEAFF.

The chain is built from TRBV27 and TRBJ1-4, with 10 bases matching TRBD1. V gave up 2 bases and J gave up 6 bases; unmatched junction bases: 0. Germline loops: CDR1 MNHEY, CDR2 SMNVEV (reference sequence). This CDR3 contains 14 residues. The CDR3 protein is CASSLGTGDEKLFF. In DNA form, the CDR3 reads TGTGCCAGCAGTTTAGGGACAGGGGATGAAAAACTGTTTTTT.

The chain joins TRBV28 to TRBJ2-7, with D possibly TRBD2 on 7 matching bases. CDR3 length: 12 residues. V gave up 4 bases and J gave up 7 bases, with 11 bases separating them. Per the germline V gene, CDR1 is MDHEN and CDR2 is SYDVKM. Here the CDR3 DNA reads TGTGCCAGCAGTTGGGAGGGGGGGGAGCAGTACTTC. Amino acids: CASSWEGGEQYF.

The rearrangement uses TRBV6-5 and TRBJ1-2; perhaps TRBD1 as D (6 bases). Trimming stripped 2 bases from V and 7 bases from J, with 11 bases between. The CDR3 runs to 13 residues. Germline V gene data show CDR1 as MNHEY and CDR2 as SVGAGI. The DNA for the CDR3 is TGTGCCAGCAGTTACCTTGGGGGCTCTGGCTACACCTTC. Translated: CASSYLGGSGYTF.

The chain recombines TRBV18 with TRBJ2-1; the D gene is possibly TRBD1 (6 bases). CDR1 and CDR2 (germline): KGHSH, LQKENI. The CDR3 sequence is 15 residues long. Trimming removed 3 bases from V and 9 bases from J, with 18 bases in between. CDR3: CASSPPGPSGVEQFF. For the CDR3, the DNA is TGTGCCAGCTCACCCCCGGGACCCTCAGGGGTTGAGCAGTTCTTC.

This chain connects TRBV10-2 to TRBJ2-3; TRBD1 is a possible D gene (6 bases). Germline CDR1 reads WSHSY; CDR2 reads SAAADI. The ends were cut back, 5 bases at V and 11 bases at J, with 14 bases in the middle. The CDR3 is 12 residues long. CDR3 bases: TGCGCCAGCAGTAGCACCCCAGGGGAGCAGTATTTT. It translates to CASSSTPGEQYF.

The genes are TRBV30 and TRBJ1-4, with D perhaps matching TRBD1 (5 bases). CDR1 is GTSNPN, CDR2 SVGIG, per germline (reference sequence). The CDR3 is made up of 14 amino acids. V was pared by 2 bases and J by 7 bases, with 14 bases between. CDR3: CAWSKGLGGEKLFF. In DNA form, the CDR3 reads TGTGCCTGGAGTAAGGGGTTGGGGGGTGAAAAACTGTTTTTT.

The chain carries TRBV6-1 and TRBJ2-7; 9 bases fit TRBD1. The CDR3 length is 18 residues. V gave up 0 bases and J gave up 3 bases; unmatched junction bases: 12. Germline CDR1 MNHNS, CDR2 SASEGT. In DNA form, the CDR3 reads TGTGCCAGCAGTGAAGCGATGATGGGACAGGGTCCCAACTACGAGCAGTACTTC. Its translation: CASSEAMMGQGPNYEQYF.

V is TRBV4-2 and J is TRBJ2-3; possible D gene TRBD2, 7 bases. V was pared by 1 base and J by 4 bases, with 12 bases between. The CDR3 has 15 residues. The germline V gene encodes CDR1 LGHNA and CDR2 YNFKEQ. CDR3 in amino acids: CASSQGGGGADTQYF. The CDR3 region has the DNA TGTGCCAGCAGCCAAGGGGGCGGGGGCGCAGATACGCAGTATTTT.

V usage is TRBV9 and J usage is TRBJ1-2; weak D call: TRBD1 (6 bases). V was shortened by 4 bases and J by 5 bases, with 18 bases between the two germline ends. The CDR3 loop spans 15 amino acids. Looked up from germline, CDR1 is SGDLS and CDR2 is YYNGEE. CDR3: CASSLSADSLYGYTF. The CDR3 nucleotides read TGTGCCAGCAGCCTCTCGGCGGACAGTCTATATGGCTACACCTTC.

CDR3 sequence reads: CASSLTGTGSAGYTF. CDR3 bases: TGCGCCAGCAGCCTAACCGGGACAGGGTCGGCTGGCTACACCTTC. The chain employs TRBV5-1 and TRBJ1-2; 9 nucleotides agree with TRBD1. The CDR3 runs to 15 residues. V shed 4 bases and J 7 bases; nucleotides not matched to a gene: 11. Germline V gene lookup returns CDR1 SGHRS and CDR2 YFSETQ.

This chain joins TRBV28 and TRBJ2-7, with 8 nucleotides matching TRBD1. V trimming: 6 bases; J trimming: 5 bases; junction bases outside the gene matches: 12. Germline V gene lookup returns CDR1 MDHEN and CDR2 SYDVKM. This CDR3 is 15 amino acids long. CDR3 sequence reads: CASRDYRGYTNEQYF. The CDR3 DNA reads TGTGCCAGCAGAGATTACAGGGGGTATACGAACGAGCAGTACTTC.

The CDR3 sequence is CASSLVLADYEQYF. CDR3 nucleotide sequence: TGCGCCAGCAGCTTGGTCCTAGCGGACTACGAGCAGTACTTC. The chain employs TRBV5-1 and TRBJ2-7; 7 bases agree with TRBD2. The V gene end was trimmed by 0 bases and the J gene end by 3 bases; junction bases not matched to a gene: 3. The CDR3 contains 14 residues. Per germline, CDR1 SGHRS and CDR2 YFSETQ.

This chain links TRBV5-6 with TRBJ2-5; maybe TRBD1 (6 bases). Per the germline V gene, CDR1 is SGHDT and CDR2 is YYEEEE. The CDR3 spans 14 residues. V was trimmed by 0 bases and J by 3 bases, leaving 9 bases between them. The CDR3 is CASSLVGTKETQYF. Here the CDR3 DNA reads TGTGCCAGCAGCTTGGTTGGGACAAAAGAGACCCAGTACTTC.

This rearrangement joins TRBV7-8 to TRBJ2-7, with TRBD2 matching over 10 bases. The CDR3 is 17 residues long. J gave up 6 bases and V 2 bases, and 13 bases lay outside the gene matches. The germline V gene encodes CDR1 SGHVS and CDR2 FQNEAQ. CDR3 region: CASSLHDVRIAGGEQYF. CDR3 in DNA: TGTGCCAGCAGCTTACACGACGTGAGGATAGCGGGAGGCGAGCAGTACTTC.

The rearrangement joins TRBV18 to TRBJ1-1, with D tentatively TRBD1 (6 bases). The CDR3 has 16 residues. The germline V and J ends were trimmed by 0 bases and 0 bases, with 11 bases remaining between them. Germline V lookup: CDR1 KGHSH, CDR2 LQKENI. The CDR3 region has the DNA TGTGCCAGCTCACCACCGGGGGCGACAGTGAACACTGAAGCTTTCTTT. Its protein is CASSPPGATVNTEAFF. Drawing the rest from reference TRBV18 and TRBJ1-1, the complete variable domain is NAGVMQNPRHLVRRRGQEARLRCSPMKGHSHVYWYRQLPEEGLKFMVYLQKENIIDESGMPKERFSAEFPKEGPSILRIQQVVRGDSAAYFCASSPPGATVNTEAFFGQGTRLTVV.

By share, this clone ranks as medium-sized. This rearrangement joins TRBV2 to TRBJ2-2; the D gene is possibly TRBD1 (5 bases). Germline V gene sequence: CDR1 SNHLY, CDR2 FYNNEI. Trimming took 3 bases from V and 6 from J, leaving 14 bases between them. This CDR3 contains 15 residues. The CDR3 region is CASSDGRVSPGELFF. The CDR3 DNA is TGTGCCAGCAGTGATGGCAGGGTTTCCCCCGGGGAGCTGTTTTTT.

The rearrangement uses TRBV5-5 and TRBJ2-2, with a possible D match to TRBD2 (5 bases). The CDR3 consists of 15 residues. V was pared by 4 bases and J by 8 bases, with 18 bases between. The germline gives CDR1 SGHKS, CDR2 YYEKEE (reference sequence). The DNA of the CDR3 is TGTGCCAGCAGCCCAGACCCCAGGCGCGGGGGGGAGCTGTTTTTT. Protein: CASSPDPRRGGELFF. The full variable domain, rest sourced from reference TRBV5-5 and TRBJ2-2, is DAGVTQSPTHLIKTRGQQVTLRCSPISGHKSVSWYQQVLGQGPQFIFQYYEKEERGRGNFPDRFSARQFPNYSSELNVNALLLGDSALYLCASSPDPRRGGELFFGEGSRLTVL.

The rearrangement joins TRBV7-9 to TRBJ2-1, with D maybe TRBD2 (7 bases). V was shortened by 5 bases and J by 2 bases, with 10 bases between the two germline ends. Germline CDR1 is SEHNR and CDR2 is FQNEAQ (reference sequence). The CDR3 consists of 14 residues. Here the CDR3 DNA reads TGTGCCAGCAGCGGGCGGGGGCCCTACAATGAGCAGTTCTTC. Translation: CASSGRGPYNEQFF.

The V and J genes are TRBV7-9 and TRBJ2-7; D is unclear. The germline V gene has CDR1 SEHNR and CDR2 FQNEAQ (reference sequence). The CDR3 sequence is 12 residues long. V was cut by 3 bases and J by 7 bases, with 10 bases left in between. CDR3 protein: CASSFRAEEQYF. The CDR3 coding sequence is TGTGCCAGCAGCTTTCGTGCAGAAGAGCAGTACTTC.

The CDR3 sequence is CASSPAAPSSGNTIYF. The DNA for the CDR3 is TGTGCCAGCAGCCCTGCCGCGCCGAGCTCTGGAAACACCATATATTTT. J is TRBJ1-3 and V is TRBV7-9; D unclear. The CDR3 runs to 16 residues. V was clipped by 5 bases and J by 0 bases, with 14 bases between them. Germline lookup yields CDR1 SEHNR and CDR2 FQNEAQ (reference sequence).

The chain combines TRBV9 with TRBJ1-1, with 7 bases fitting TRBD1. Germline CDR1 SGDLS, CDR2 YYNGEE. CDR3 length: 13 residues. Germline trimming cut 4 bases from V and 11 bases from J; bases unmatched to any gene: 11. Written as DNA, the CDR3 is TGTGCCAGCAGCACGCAGGGGGTGGGGGGTGCTTTCTTT. It specifies CASSTQGVGGAFF.

The CDR3 DNA follows: TGTGCCAGCAAGGGGAGGCTGCTCTATGGCTACACCTTC. Its translation is CASKGRLLYGYTF. The chain couples TRBV2 to TRBJ1-2; perhaps TRBD1 as D (5 bases). Germline V gene data show CDR1 as SNHLY and CDR2 as FYNNEI. The CDR3 is made up of 13 amino acids. Trimming pared 7 bases from V and 4 bases from J, leaving 13 bases between.

The rearrangement uses TRBV9 and TRBJ1-2; possible D gene TRBD1, 5 bases. In germline, CDR1 is SGDLS, CDR2 YYNGEE. This CDR3 has 11 amino acids. Trimming pared 7 bases from V and 7 bases from J, leaving 11 bases between. The CDR3 loop reads CASSGAFGYTF. The DNA of the CDR3 is TGTGCCAGCTCTGGGGCGTTTGGCTACACCTTC. Filled out from reference TRBV9 and TRBJ1-2, the complete variable domain reads DSGVTQTPKHLITATGQRVTLRCSPRSGDLSVYWYQQSLDQGLQFLIQYYNGEERAKGNILERFSAQQFPDLHSELNLSSLELGDSALYFCASSGAFGYTFGSGTRLTVV.

This chain joins TRBV18 and TRBJ1-1; 7 positions agree with TRBD1. The length of the CDR3 is 13 residues. With V trimmed by 3 bases and J by 5 bases, 3 bases remained unmatched. The germline CDR1 and CDR2 sequences are KGHSH and LQKENI. CDR3 DNA: TGTGCCAGCTCACCGACAGGGAAAACTGAAGCTTTCTTT. Translation gives CASSPTGKTEAFF.

This chain connects TRBV6-1 to TRBJ2-7; TRBD1 matches at 7 bases. Germline CDR1 MNHNS, CDR2 SASEGT. The CDR3 runs 15 residues. The V and J ends lost 5 bases and 0 bases, in that order; junction bases with no gene match: 7. CDR3 coding DNA: TGTGCCAGCAGTTTTTACCGGGACAGCTCCTACGAGCAGTACTTC. Translating it yields CASSFYRDSSYEQYF.

The genes are TRBV6-1 and TRBJ2-1; D not certain. Trimming cost V 8 bases and J 0 bases, with 11 bases left between them. Looked up from germline, CDR1 is MNHNS and CDR2 is SASEGT. CDR3 size: 14 residues. Written as DNA, the CDR3 is TGTGCCAGCCATGGGCTGGCCTCCTACAATGAGCAGTTCTTC. This codes for CASHGLASYNEQFF.

The rearrangement joins TRBV27 to TRBJ1-4; 12 nucleotides agree with TRBD1. The CDR3 is made up of 17 amino acids. V lost 6 bases and J lost 8; bases outside the gene matches: 13. Germline assignment: CDR1 MNHEY and CDR2 SMNVEV (reference sequence). CDR3 loop: CASRGFGTGGEQEKLFF. The CDR3 nucleotides read TGTGCCAGCAGAGGATTCGGGACAGGGGGCGAACAAGAAAAACTGTTTTTT.